Described below is a single TCR beta chain sequence and its context. Which antigen it targets is not known. The record has no base qualities; no much larger clone is one base away. The sample belongs to a study of blood T cells in healthy people across ages (dated by TCRdb to 2013 to 2016). Background for the entire study: Template switching captured roughly one uniquely barcoded TCR beta cDNA molecule per two T cells in model experiments. To avoid experimental bias, donors of different ages were randomly spread across the sequencing lanes. Using the same blood draw, the study looked at two additional independent replicas of 1 million unique cDNA reads for two donors, one aged 18 to 29 and the other aged 80 or older. Using deep sequencing normalized with unique cDNA molecular identifiers, the study measured how TCR beta repertoire diversity changes with age. The donors were divided into four age groups: young (average approximately 17 years), middle-aged (about 39), aged (62) and long-lived (around 87). What the research found in general, with its limitations: Bulk unsorted PBMC profiling prevented conclusive comparison of naive and antigen-experienced compartments. The percentage of naive T cells measured by flow cytometry correlated strongly with observed TCR beta diversity. Compared with the aged group, the long-lived group had more naive CD4+ T cells, fewer expanded clones and increased TCR diversity, a pattern suggesting age selection. Observed TCR beta diversity per million T cells fell roughly linearly with age, and a significant reduction was already apparent by age roughly 40. Total diversity estimates from one million sequenced T cells were considered lower bounds and underestimates. Donor CMV infection status was unknown, potentially confounding age-related changes in expanded clonotypes.

The library was made by 5' RACE. Sequencing was performed on an Illumina HiSeq 2500. A second PCR of about 7 to 12 cycles was run with a J-beta primer mix and a sample-barcoded 5' primer. A unique molecular identifier was introduced onto each TCR beta cDNA molecule by a template-switch 5' adaptor carrying 12 random nucleotides. At least 2.5 million CDR3-containing paired-end reads were obtained from each sample. The Mint cDNA synthesis kit, primed by a TRBC-specific oligonucleotide, was used to synthesize first-strand cDNA from all RNA. After uracil-DNA glycosylase treatment, a first 18-cycle PCR used universal primers M1SS and BC2_uni_R on all cDNA. In the original analysis: Each sample was normalized by randomly selecting 1 million high-quality reads, each carrying a distinct molecular identifier. Reads with shared molecular identifiers were discarded instead of being binned into consensus sequences. MiTCR, run with a Q25 quality threshold and the strictest error-elimination algorithm, handled CDR3 identification, clonotype clustering and error correction. Lower-bound total TCR beta diversity was estimated with a nonparametric unseen species model using Euler transformation. TCRdb's own reprocessing of the public reads used fastp at Q25 and MiXCR and kept productive beta chains. Rows are combined by CDR3 protein, so each entry shows the most common genes and DNA. The V and J calls were determined by TCRdb, not by the authors. This sample comprises roughly 570,000 distinct CDR3 sequences, about 26% of them detected only once. In total, the top ten clones hold around 20% of the sample.

The approximately 39 donors, aged about 6 to 90 years, were systemically healthy Caucasian individuals from Russia. About 10 milliliters of peripheral blood were drawn from each donor into EDTA-treated Vacutainer tubes. Ficoll-Paque density-gradient centrifugation was used to isolate PBMCs, with at least 7 million per sample. Trizol reagent was used to extract total RNA from the PBMCs, yielding at least 5.5 micrograms per sample. The percentages of naive CD45RAhigh/CD27high T cells were determined by flow cytometry on a PBMC aliquot from every donor. V is shortened by 6 bases, J by 10 bases, and the region joining them spans 7 bases. From cysteine to phenylalanine, the CDR3 is 11 amino acids long. The read is trimmed to its CDR3 DNA, 33 bases read in frame from base 1. The germline V gene encodes CDR1 SNHLY and CDR2 FYNNEI.

This clonotype was sampled from a woman in her 70s in good health. The chain uses TRBV2 and TRBJ1-6; the D gene assignment is ambiguous. The sequencing input was blood. The CDR3 protein sequence reads: CASSEISPLHF. The nucleotide sequence is given as TGTGCCAGCAGCGAGATCTCACCCCTCCACTTT. The full variable domain, with segments outside the CDR3 supplied by the reference TRBV2 and TRBJ1-6 proteins, appears as EPEVTQTPSHQVTQMGQEVILRCVPISNHLYFYWYRQILGQKVEFLVSFYNNEISEKSEIFDDQFSVERPDGSNFTLKIRSTKLEDSAMYFCASSEISPLHFGNGTRLTVT.